This TCR beta chain emerged from a study of T cells expressing NK-cell markers. Study summary: Sequencing covered eight donors, seven HCMV-seropositive and one seronegative.

With the 5' RACE reads reprocessed, TCRdb shows one record per CDR3 protein and no DNA. This listing includes roughly 280,000 distinct CDR3 sequences. A word on this clonotype: Its antigen is not identified.

Overall study results and limits: The CD3+CD56-NKG2C+ fraction of a few donors was likewise dominated by these clonotypes. For a handful of donors, the dominant NKG2C+ clonotypes made up roughly 1.0-8% of their CD8+ T cells.

This CDR3 spans 16 amino acids. The germline gives CDR1 SGHTA, CDR2 FQGNSA. This chain links TRBV7-2 with TRBJ2-2; TCRdb picks TRBD2, but there is no DNA to check that call. The TCR comes from a man aged 18 to 29 in good health. Material for sequencing was blood T cells: a sorted CD56 or NKG2C T cell subset, CD4+ or CD8+ T cells, or bulk PBMC T cells (not recorded which). The CDR3 protein is CASSLEAGYYSGELFF.